The rows below give T cell receptor beta chains drawn from one sample of a study of T-cell memory formation after mild COVID-19. TCRdb re-derived calls from the 5' RACE reads in MiXCR, one entry per CDR3 protein. The data contain 400,000 or so distinct CDR3 sequences, 15% to 20% of them singletons. Sequencing was performed on PBMCs or a T cell subset sorted from them (not recorded which). These receptors all come from an adult woman who had mild COVID-19 (a few samples of this study predate the infection). Cell type and time point are not known. Both conserved end residues are part of each CDR3. The D gene is left open where the match is weak. For some rows the clone size is stated as once, few or many, or as a class when expanded; others skip it.

clone_size,d_call,j_call,v_call,cdr3_aa,cdr3_nt
-,-,TRBJ2-5,TRBV24-1,CATSDPAQGNQETQYF,TGTGCCACCAGTGACCCCGCTCAGGGCAACCAAGAGACCCAGTACTTC
few,-,TRBJ2-2,TRBV5-1,CASSLGRPGSVAGELFF,TGCGCCAGCAGCTTGGGTCGGCCAGGGTCCGTGGCCGGGGAGCTGTTTTTT
-,-,TRBJ2-2,TRBV14,CASSHISTGELFF,TGTGCCAGCAGCCATATATCTACCGGGGAGCTGTTTTTT
few,TRBD1,TRBJ2-3,TRBV29-1,CSVVGTGITDTQYF,TGCAGCGTTGTTGGGACAGGGATCACAGATACGCAGTATTTT
-,TRBD2,TRBJ2-1,TRBV20-1,CSARGGKSYNEQFF,TGCAGTGCTAGGGGGGGGAAGTCGTACAATGAGCAGTTCTTC
once,TRBD2,TRBJ2-5,TRBV6-2/TRBV6-3,CASSYSGLAGRQETQYF,TGTGCCAGCAGTTACTCGGGACTAGCGGGCCGCCAAGAGACCCAGTACTTC
-,-,TRBJ2-1,TRBV12-3/TRBV12-4,CASSFGVQRFF,TGTGCCAGCAGTTTTGGTGTGCAAAGGTTCTTC
few,-,TRBJ2-1,TRBV12-3/TRBV12-4,CASSARGLNRGGEQFF,TGTGCCAGCAGTGCCCGGGGTCTAAACCGAGGCGGTGAGCAGTTCTTC
-,-,TRBJ1-1,TRBV6-6,CASSPNRAPNTEAFF,TGTGCCAGCAGCCCTAACAGGGCTCCGAACACTGAAGCTTTCTTT
-,TRBD2,TRBJ2-5,TRBV5-1,CASSLKLAGSETQYF,TGCGCCAGCAGCTTGAAACTAGCGGGCTCGGAGACCCAGTACTTC
-,-,TRBJ1-2,TRBV4-3,CASSQTRHRMDSGYTF,TGCGCCAGCAGCCAAACGCGCCACCGGATGGACTCTGGCTACACCTTC
few,TRBD2,TRBJ2-1,TRBV7-6,CASSPYSSGGSYNEQFF,TGTGCCAGCAGCCCCTATTCTAGCGGGGGTAGCTACAATGAGCAGTTCTTC
-,-,TRBJ2-3,TRBV4-1,CASSHLRDKPTDTQYF,TGCGCCAGCAGCCACCTCCGGGACAAGCCCACAGATACGCAGTATTTT
-,-,TRBJ1-4,TRBV30,CAWSPLGNNEKLFF,TGTGCCTGGAGTCCCCTCGGGAATAATGAAAAACTGTTTTTT
few,-,TRBJ1-3,TRBV5-6,CASSLIGTRSGNTIYF,TGTGCCAGCAGCTTGATTGGGACACGCTCTGGAAACACCATATATTTT
-,-,TRBJ2-1,TRBV24-1,CATSDRDFTNEQFF,TGTGCCACCAGTGATCGGGACTTTACCAATGAGCAGTTCTTC
-,-,TRBJ2-3,TRBV5-1,CASGTAAPDTQYF,TGCGCCAGCGGTACCGCCGCCCCCGATACGCAGTATTTT
-,TRBD1,TRBJ2-1,TRBV5-5,CASSAGTGDHNEQFF,TGTGCCAGCAGCGCCGGGACAGGGGACCACAATGAGCAGTTCTTC
-,-,TRBJ2-1,TRBV15,CATSNSRGAAWSNEQFF,TGTGCCACCAGCAACTCACGCGGGGCCGCATGGAGCAATGAGCAGTTCTTC
-,-,TRBJ2-2,TRBV11-1,CASSPSRGNTGELFF,TGTGCCAGCAGTCCATCCCGTGGGAACACCGGGGAGCTGTTTTTT
few,TRBD2,TRBJ2-1,TRBV5-1,CASSVGLEPYNEQFF,TGCGCCAGCAGCGTAGGACTAGAACCCTACAATGAGCAGTTCTTC
few,TRBD1,TRBJ1-2,TRBV30,CAWRDLDRAKNYGYTF,TGTGCCTGGAGAGACCTGGACAGGGCGAAAAACTATGGCTACACCTTC
-,-,TRBJ1-2,TRBV5-1,CASSFPGLEGYGYTF,TGCGCCAGCAGCTTCCCAGGGCTGGAGGGCTATGGCTACACCTTC
-,-,TRBJ1-1,TRBV3-1,CASSQAPAARGEAFF,TGTGCCAGCAGCCAAGCCCCTGCGGCGCGGGGTGAAGCTTTCTTT
-,-,TRBJ1-2,TRBV30,CAWTAGTLYFLGHTF,TGTGCCTGGACCGCCGGGACTCTCTACTTTTTGGGTCACACCTTC
few,-,TRBJ2-5,TRBV2,CASRREGVETQYF,TGTGCCAGCAGGCGAGAAGGGGTTGAGACCCAGTACTTC
-,-,TRBJ2-2,TRBV20-1,CSATVTGYTGELFF,TGCAGTGCCACTGTAACAGGGTACACCGGGGAGCTGTTTTTT
-,TRBD1,TRBJ1-5,TRBV4-1,CASSQGGQGASQPQHF,TGCGCCAGCAGCCAGGGGGGACAGGGGGCAAGTCAGCCCCAGCATTTT
few,TRBD1,TRBJ1-6,TRBV6-6,CASTDRGTDSLHF,TGTGCCAGCACCGACAGGGGGACCGACTCCCTCCACTTT
-,-,TRBJ2-1,TRBV7-9,CASSLPDILAYNEQFF,TGTGCCAGCAGCTTACCCGACATTCTGGCGTACAATGAGCAGTTCTTC
-,-,TRBJ2-7,TRBV18,CASSPARSHEQYF,TGTGCCAGCTCACCAGCCCGGTCCCACGAGCAGTACTTC
-,-,TRBJ2-3,TRBV4-3,CASSQVFGTDTQYF,TGCGCCAGCAGCCAAGTCTTCGGCACAGATACGCAGTATTTT
few,-,TRBJ2-6,TRBV6-5,CASRGVPSGANVLTF,TGTGCCAGCAGGGGAGTGCCCTCTGGGGCCAACGTCCTGACTTTC
-,-,TRBJ2-1,TRBV11-2,CASSLDRWAAGNEQFF,TGTGCCAGCAGCTTAGATCGTTGGGCCGCGGGAAATGAGCAGTTCTTC
many,-,TRBJ2-7,TRBV12-3/TRBV12-4,CASSFRDSSTYEQYF,TGTGCCAGCAGTTTTCGGGACTCCTCAACCTACGAGCAGTACTTC
many,-,TRBJ2-1,TRBV29-1,CSVWYAQLANEQFF,TGCAGCGTTTGGTACGCCCAGCTCGCCAATGAGCAGTTCTTC
many,-,TRBJ2-7,TRBV18,CASSPPQGWRVQYF,TGTGCCAGCTCACCACCGCAGGGTTGGCGGGTGCAGTACTTC
few,-,TRBJ1-6,TRBV21-1,CASSKGETGRPDSPLHF,TGTGCCAGCAGCAAAGGGGAGACAGGGAGACCTGATTCACCCCTCCACTTT
few,TRBD1,TRBJ1-2,TRBV5-1,CASRPTTGADYTF,TGCGCCAGCAGGCCCACTACAGGGGCAGACTACACCTTC
-,-,TRBJ2-2,TRBV6-4,CASSDRIDTGELFF,TGTGCCAGCAGTGACCGGATAGACACCGGGGAGCTGTTTTTT
few,TRBD2,TRBJ2-4,TRBV7-2,CASSPVYTIAGRAKNIQYF,TGTGCCAGCAGCCCAGTATACACCATAGCGGGGCGAGCCAAAAACATTCAGTACTTC
few,TRBD2,TRBJ2-1,TRBV5-1,CASSLASGGDDEQFF,TGCGCCAGCAGCTTGGCCTCGGGAGGGGATGATGAGCAGTTCTTC
few,-,TRBJ2-7,TRBV27,CASSLRGQALYEQYF,TGTGCCAGCAGCTTACGGGGACAAGCCCTCTACGAGCAGTACTTC
few,TRBD2,TRBJ2-1,TRBV4-1,CASSPNSGGPSNEQFF,TGCGCCAGCAGCCCAAATAGCGGGGGGCCATCCAATGAGCAGTTCTTC
many,-,TRBJ1-5,TRBV5-1,CASSLEGYQPQHF,TGCGCCAGCAGCTTGGAGGGTTATCAGCCCCAGCATTTT
once,-,TRBJ2-4,TRBV5-8,CASSLAGINIQYF,TGTGCCAGCAGCTTGGCAGGGATAAACATTCAGTACTTC
-,TRBD2,TRBJ2-7,TRBV7-2,CASSLASGGDEQYF,TGTGCCAGCAGCTTAGCTAGCGGGGGGGACGAGCAGTACTTC
few,TRBD2,TRBJ2-5,TRBV7-2,CASSLRSGLAGGTQGTQYF,TGTGCCAGCAGCTTACGTTCGGGACTAGCGGGAGGGACTCAAGGGACCCAGTACTTC
-,TRBD1,TRBJ2-1,TRBV11-2,CASSWGQGRFNEQFF,TGTGCCAGCAGCTGGGGACAGGGTAGATTCAATGAGCAGTTCTTC
many,-,TRBJ1-5,TRBV3-1,CASSSLDQPQHF,TGTGCCAGCAGCTCGCTGGATCAGCCCCAGCATTTT
-,-,TRBJ2-3,TRBV5-1,CASSFASSTDTQYF,TGCGCCAGCAGCTTCGCTTCTAGCACAGATACGCAGTATTTT
-,-,TRBJ1-2,TRBV5-4,CASSPQLLPSSRGYTF,TGTGCCAGCAGCCCGCAACTTCTTCCCAGTTCGCGGGGCTACACCTTC
-,-,TRBJ2-5,TRBV6-5,CASSYSEYQETQYF,TGTGCCAGCAGTTACTCAGAATACCAAGAGACCCAGTACTTC